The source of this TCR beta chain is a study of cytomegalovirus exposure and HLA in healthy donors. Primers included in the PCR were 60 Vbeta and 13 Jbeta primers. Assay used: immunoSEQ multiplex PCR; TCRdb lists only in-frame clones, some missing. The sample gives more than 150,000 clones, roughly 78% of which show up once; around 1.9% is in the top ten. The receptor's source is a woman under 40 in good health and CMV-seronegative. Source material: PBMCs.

The CDR3 sequence: CASSLTSGLQETQYF. CDR3 sequence (DNA): TGTGCCAGCAGCTTAACTAGCGGACTCCAAGAGACCCAGTACTTC. The V and J genes are TRBV7-2 and TRBJ2-5, with 8 positions matching TRBD2. The germline V gene encodes CDR1 SGHTA and CDR2 FQGNSA. V lost 2 bases and J lost 1; bases outside the gene matches: 3. CDR3 length equals 15 residues.